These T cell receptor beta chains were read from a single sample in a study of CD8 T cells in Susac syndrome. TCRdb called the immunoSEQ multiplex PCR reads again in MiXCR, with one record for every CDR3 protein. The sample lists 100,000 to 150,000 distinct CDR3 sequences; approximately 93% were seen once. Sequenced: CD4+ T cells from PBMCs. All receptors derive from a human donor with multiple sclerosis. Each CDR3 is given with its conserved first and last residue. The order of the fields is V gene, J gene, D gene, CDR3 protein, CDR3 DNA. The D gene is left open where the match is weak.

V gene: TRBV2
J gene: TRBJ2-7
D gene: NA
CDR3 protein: CASSEGLQSYEQYF
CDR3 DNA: TGTGCCAGCAGTGAGGGACTGCAATCCTACGAGCAGTACTTC

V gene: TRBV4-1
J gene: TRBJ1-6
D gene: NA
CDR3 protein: CASSGVRFAQWLHF
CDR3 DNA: TGCGCCAGCAGCGGAGTCAGATTCGCACAGTGGCTCCACTTT

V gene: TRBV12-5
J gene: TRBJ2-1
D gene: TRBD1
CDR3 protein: CASGLRDSSYNEQFF
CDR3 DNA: TGTGCTAGTGGTTTGAGGGACAGCTCCTACAATGAGCAGTTCTTC

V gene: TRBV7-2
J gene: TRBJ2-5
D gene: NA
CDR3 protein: CASSLDRGAETQYF
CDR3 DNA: TGTGCCAGCAGCTTAGATAGGGGGGCTGAGACCCAGTACTTC

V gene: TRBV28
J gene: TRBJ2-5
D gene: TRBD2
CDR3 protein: CASSLYGGGARETQYF
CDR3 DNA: TGTGCCAGCAGTTTATACGGCGGGGGGGCCCGGGAGACCCAGTACTTC

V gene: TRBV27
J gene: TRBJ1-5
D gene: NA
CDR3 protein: CASSFYRDAVNQPQHF
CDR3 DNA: TGTGCCAGCAGTTTTTACAGGGATGCGGTGAATCAGCCCCAGCATTTT

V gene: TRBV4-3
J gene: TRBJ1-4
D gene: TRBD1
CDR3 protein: CASSQTTGKNEKLFF
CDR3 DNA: TGCGCCAGCAGCCAGACGACAGGGAAAAATGAAAAACTGTTTTTT

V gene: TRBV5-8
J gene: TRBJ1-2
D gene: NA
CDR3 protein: CASSLANGGDYGYTF
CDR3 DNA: TGTGCCAGCAGCTTGGCCAACGGGGGGGACTATGGCTACACCTTC

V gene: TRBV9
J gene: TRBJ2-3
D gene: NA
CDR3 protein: CASSVETGSDTQYF
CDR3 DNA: TGTGCCAGCAGCGTAGAGACGGGTTCAGATACGCAGTATTTT

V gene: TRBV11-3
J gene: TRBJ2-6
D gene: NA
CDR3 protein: CASSRRQSLSGANVLTF
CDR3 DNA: TGTGCCAGCAGCCGACGACAGAGCCTCTCTGGGGCCAACGTCCTGACTTTC

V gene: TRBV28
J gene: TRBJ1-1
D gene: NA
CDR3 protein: CASSFQAEAFF
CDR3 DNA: TGTGCCAGCAGTTTCCAGGCTGAAGCTTTCTTT

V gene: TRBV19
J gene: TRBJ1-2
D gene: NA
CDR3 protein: CASSSPGHYGYTF
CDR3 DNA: TGTGCCAGTAGTTCACCAGGGCACTATGGCTACACCTTC

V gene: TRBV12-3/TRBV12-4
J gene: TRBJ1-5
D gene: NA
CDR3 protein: CASSRQFNQPQHF
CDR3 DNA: TGTGCCAGCAGCAGACAGTTCAATCAGCCCCAGCATTTT

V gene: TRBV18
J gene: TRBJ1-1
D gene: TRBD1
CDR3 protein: CASSPQKQGGTEAFF
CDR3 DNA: TGTGCCAGCTCACCACAAAAACAGGGGGGGACTGAAGCTTTCTTT

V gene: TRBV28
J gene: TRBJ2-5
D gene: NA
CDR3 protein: CASRSRQSDGVETQYF
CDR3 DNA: TGTGCCAGCAGATCCAGACAGTCCGACGGCGTAGAGACCCAGTACTTC

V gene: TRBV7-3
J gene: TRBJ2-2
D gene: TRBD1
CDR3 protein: CASKGTANTGELFF
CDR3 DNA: TGTGCCAGCAAAGGGACAGCTAACACCGGGGAGCTGTTTTTT

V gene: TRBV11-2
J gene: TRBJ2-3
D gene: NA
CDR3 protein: CASSLAMGTDTQYF
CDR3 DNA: TGTGCCAGCAGCTTAGCCATGGGGACCGATACGCAGTATTTT

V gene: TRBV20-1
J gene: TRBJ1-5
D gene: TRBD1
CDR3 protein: CSAKKAGTVGNQPQHF
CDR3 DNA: TGCAGTGCTAAAAAAGCCGGGACAGTGGGCAATCAGCCCCAGCATTTT

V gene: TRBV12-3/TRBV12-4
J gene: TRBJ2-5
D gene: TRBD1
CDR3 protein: CASSSQGVGETQYF
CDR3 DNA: TGTGCCAGCAGTTCGCAGGGGGTTGGAGAGACCCAGTACTTC

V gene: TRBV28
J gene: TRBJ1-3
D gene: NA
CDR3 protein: CASSPDYSGNTIYF
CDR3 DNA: TGTGCCAGCAGTCCCGACTACTCTGGAAACACCATATATTTT

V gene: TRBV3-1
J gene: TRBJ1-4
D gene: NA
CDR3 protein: CASSQSGKLFF
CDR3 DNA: TGTGCCAGCAGCCAGTCCGGAAAACTGTTTTTT

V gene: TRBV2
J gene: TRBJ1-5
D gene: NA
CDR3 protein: CASSEFSWGANQPQHF
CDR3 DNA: TGTGCCAGCAGTGAATTCTCCTGGGGAGCGAATCAGCCCCAGCATTTT